The next 23 T cell receptor beta chains were all read from a single sample in a study of T cell changes during pregnancy in multiple sclerosis. This table comes from immunoSEQ multiplex PCR, and its TCRdb copy is limited to in-frame clones, with some not included. The profile shows approximately 51,000 clones, 94% of them singletons. Sequencing used CD4+ T cells from peripheral blood mononuclear cells, obtained in the second trimester of pregnancy. The origin of the receptors is a female donor with multiple sclerosis, enrolled in a pregnancy study.

This rearrangement joins TRBV7-6 to TRBJ1-5; D unresolved. The V end lost 5 bases, the J end lost 6 bases, and 11 bases lay between the germline ends. CDR1 and CDR2 (germline): SGHVS, FNYEAQ. The CDR3 runs to 13 residues. In DNA form, the CDR3 reads TGTGCCAGCAGCCAAACCTATAGTCAGCCCCAGCATTTT. It yields the protein CASSQTYSQPQHF.

CDR3 in amino acids: CASSVASYNSPLHF. CDR3 sequence (DNA): TGTGCCAGCAGCGTAGCTTCCTATAATTCACCCCTCCACTTT. The chain employs TRBV9 and TRBJ1-6; D not resolved. V shed 0 bases and J shed 1 base, with 2 bases lying between them. CDR3 length: 14 amino acids. Germline lookup yields CDR1 SGDLS and CDR2 YYNGEE. The whole variable domain, remainder taken from reference TRBV9 and TRBJ1-6, is DSGVTQTPKHLITATGQRVTLRCSPRSGDLSVYWYQQSLDQGLQFLIQYYNGEERAKGNILERFSAQQFPDLHSELNLSSLELGDSALYFCASSVASYNSPLHFGNGTRLTVT.

The chain recombines TRBV14 with TRBJ2-3; D might be TRBD1 (6 bases). CDR3 size: 15 residues. Germline CDR1 and CDR2: SGHDN and FVKESK. V was cut by 7 bases and J by 3 bases, with 17 bases left in between. The CDR3 region has the DNA TGTGCCAGCACCCCCCCGGGCAGGGGAACAGATACGCAGTATTTT. Protein product: CASTPPGRGTDTQYF.

The chain recombines TRBV6-5 with TRBJ1-2; D is possibly TRBD1 (6 bases). The V and J ends lost 7 bases and 1 base respectively, with 16 bases between them. This CDR3 contains 15 residues. Germline assignment: CDR1 MNHEY and CDR2 SVGAGI. The CDR3 DNA reads as TGTGCCAGCACCCTTGACCCAGGGGTTAACTATGGCTACACCTTC. Encoded protein: CASTLDPGVNYGYTF.

The rearrangement links TRBV5-1 to TRBJ1-1; 7 positions agree with TRBD1. This CDR3 contains 15 residues. Germline V gene data show CDR1 as SGHRS and CDR2 as YFSETQ. V gave up 5 bases and J gave up 1 base; unmatched junction bases: 8. The DNA of the CDR3 is TGCGCCAGCAGTGTTTCGGACAGGTGGAACACTGAAGCTTTCTTT. It is translated as CASSVSDRWNTEAFF.

The rearrangement joins TRBV7-9 to TRBJ1-1; possible D gene TRBD1, 6 bases. Germline CDR1 SEHNR, CDR2 FQNEAQ (reference sequence). The CDR3 loop spans 14 amino acids. V lost 11 bases to trimming and J lost 5 bases, with 21 bases between them. CDR3 amino acids: CASQGLTRTTEAFF. The CDR3 DNA sequence: TGTGCCTCCCAGGGGCTTACCCGGACGACTGAAGCTTTCTTT.

The chain employs TRBV6-1 and TRBJ2-5, with D hard to call. V lost 6 bases and J lost 13, with 21 bases in between. Germline V CDR1 and CDR2: MNHNS, SASEGT. The CDR3 is 13 amino acids. The CDR3 loop is CASRQSLALNPYF. The CDR3 DNA follows: TGTGCCAGCAGACAATCCCTCGCCCTTAATCCGTACTTC.

This chain joins TRBV19 and TRBJ1-2; perhaps TRBD1 as D (6 bases). The V end was cut by 7 bases, the J end by 4 bases, with 13 bases between. Looked up from germline, CDR1 is LNHDA and CDR2 is SQIVND (reference sequence). This CDR3 spans 13 amino acids. CDR3 in amino acids: CASIKSRGYGYTF. In DNA, the CDR3 is TGTGCCAGTATTAAGTCCAGGGGCTATGGCTACACCTTC.

The CDR3 loop reads CASSLVAYAYEQYF. The CDR3 DNA reads as TGTGCCAGCAGCTTAGTAGCCTATGCCTACGAGCAGTACTTC. J is TRBJ2-7 and V is TRBV7-8; D gene unclear. CDR3 length: 14 amino acids. V was shortened by 1 base and J by 2 bases, with 9 bases between the two germline ends. From germline, CDR1 is SGHVS and CDR2 FQNEAQ.

The chain joins TRBV9 to TRBJ2-1, with a tentative D call TRBD2 (7 bases). The ends were cut back, 0 bases at V and 8 bases at J, with 21 bases in the middle. The CDR3 loop spans 17 amino acids. Germline-derived CDR1 and CDR2 are SGDLS and YYNGEE. CDR3 region: CASSVVDRTSLDYEQFF. For the CDR3, the DNA is TGTGCCAGCAGCGTAGTCGACAGGACTAGTCTGGATTATGAGCAGTTCTTC.

The chain combines TRBV30 with TRBJ1-2; D is ambiguous. The germline V gene has CDR1 GTSNPN and CDR2 SVGIG (reference sequence). V dropped 5 bases and J dropped 7 bases, with 11 bases sitting between them. The CDR3 sequence is 11 residues long. In DNA form, the CDR3 reads TGTGCCTGGTGGGCGTCTACTGGCTACACCTTC. Translation: CAWWASTGYTF.

This chain connects TRBV5-6 to TRBJ1-2; D remains unclear. Germline lookup yields CDR1 SGHDT and CDR2 YYEEEE. Trimming shortened V by 4 bases and J by 4 bases, and 17 bases separated the two germline ends. The CDR3 is made up of 15 amino acids. The CDR3 protein is CASSPVGTATYGYTF. DNA of the CDR3: TGTGCCAGCAGCCCCGTTGGTACAGCTACCTATGGCTACACCTTC.

V is TRBV7-9 and J is TRBJ2-2; TRBD1 matches 7 bases. The ends lost 7 bases at V and 6 bases at J; junction bases unmatched: 8. The CDR3 has 14 residues. From germline, CDR1 is SEHNR and CDR2 FQNEAQ (reference sequence). CDR3 in amino acids: CASNWGQGAGELFF. CDR3 in DNA: TGTGCCAGCAATTGGGGGCAGGGGGCCGGGGAGCTGTTTTTT.

The rearrangement links TRBV7-6 to TRBJ2-2; tentative D call: TRBD2 (5 bases). The germline CDR1 and CDR2 sequences are SGHVS and FNYEAQ. The CDR3 totals 13 residues. V was trimmed by 4 bases and J by 4 bases, leaving 7 bases between them. CDR3 loop: CASSSRGTGELFF. For the CDR3, the DNA is TGTGCCAGCAGCTCCCGGGGCACCGGGGAGCTGTTTTTT.

The gene calls are TRBV5-4 and TRBJ1-1; 7 bases align to TRBD1. Germline CDR1 and CDR2: SGHNT and YYREEE (reference sequence). This CDR3 comprises 17 residues. Trimming cost V 0 bases and J 0 bases; bases outside gene matches: 8. The CDR3, as DNA: TGTGCCAGCAGCTTGGGGGGACAGACGCCCATGAACACTGAAGCTTTCTTT. Translated, it gives CASSLGGQTPMNTEAFF.

This sequence joins TRBV9 and TRBJ2-5, with D perhaps matching TRBD1 (6 bases). The ends were cut back, 4 bases at V and 1 base at J, with 17 bases in the middle. This CDR3 region has 16 residues. The germline gives CDR1 SGDLS, CDR2 YYNGEE. DNA of the CDR3: TGTGCCAGCAGCCCGACGAGCGGACAGACCCAAGAGACCCAGTACTTC. Translated: CASSPTSGQTQETQYF. Variable domain in full (rest from reference TRBV9 and TRBJ2-5): DSGVTQTPKHLITATGQRVTLRCSPRSGDLSVYWYQQSLDQGLQFLIQYYNGEERAKGNILERFSAQQFPDLHSELNLSSLELGDSALYFCASSPTSGQTQETQYFGPGTRLLVL.

This rearrangement joins TRBV18 to TRBJ1-2; D ambiguous. The CDR3 covers 13 residues. Trimming pared 2 bases from V and 4 bases from J, leaving 8 bases between. The germline gives CDR1 KGHSH, CDR2 LQKENI. CDR3 coding DNA: TGTGCCAGCTCACCATGGGGAGCCTATGGCTACACCTTC. Its translation is CASSPWGAYGYTF.

The CDR3 DNA follows: TGTGCCAGCAGCTTAGTAGGGGTCCGCACTGAAGCTTTCTTT. This translates into CASSLVGVRTEAFF. The chain uses TRBV13 and TRBJ1-1, with D perhaps matching TRBD1 (5 bases). The V gene lost 1 base and the J gene lost 4 bases, with 10 bases spanning the gap. Germline CDR1 and CDR2: PRHDT and FYEKMQ (reference sequence). The CDR3 extends over 14 amino acids.

V gene TRBV6-4 combines with J gene TRBJ2-2; 7 positions match TRBD1. The length of the CDR3 is 14 residues. Trimming removed 6 bases from V and 1 base from J; junction bases left unmatched: 2. Germline lookup yields CDR1 MRHNA and CDR2 SNTAGT. DNA of the CDR3: TGTGCCAGCAGAAACAGGGGGAACACCGGGGAGCTGTTTTTT. This translates into CASRNRGNTGELFF.

The rearrangement uses TRBV5-1 and TRBJ2-7; TRBD1 aligns across 8 bases. In germline, CDR1 is SGHRS, CDR2 YFSETQ. J lost 3 bases, V lost 4 bases, and 9 bases had no gene match. This CDR3 has 15 amino acids. CDR3 nucleotides: TGCGCCAGCAGCCTTGGACAGGGCTTTTTCTACGAGCAGTACTTC. Translation: CASSLGQGFFYEQYF.

This chain joins TRBV5-6 and TRBJ2-1, with a possible D match to TRBD1 (6 bases). This CDR3 has 15 amino acids. The germline V and J ends were trimmed by 0 bases and 4 bases, with 11 bases remaining between them. The germline V gene has CDR1 SGHDT and CDR2 YYEEEE. The CDR3 DNA sequence: TGTGCCAGCAGCTTGGAATCAGGGGCGTACAATGAGCAGTTCTTC. Residues: CASSLESGAYNEQFF.

The chain links TRBV5-4 to TRBJ1-5; D is uncertain. Between the trimmed V and J ends, which lost 4 bases and 1 base, there was a span of 9 bases. Germline V CDR1 and CDR2: SGHNT, YYREEE (reference sequence). This CDR3 region has 14 residues. CDR3 residues: CASSLVGSNQPQHF. The CDR3 DNA sequence: TGTGCCAGCAGCCTGGTTGGCAGCAATCAGCCCCAGCATTTT.

This clone was counted once. The V and J genes are TRBV5-4 and TRBJ1-2, with 7 bases that match TRBD1. Germline CDR1 reads SGHNT; CDR2 reads YYREEE (reference sequence). V was clipped by 0 bases and J by 3 bases; unmatched bases: 8. CDR3 length equals 16 residues. As DNA, the CDR3 is TGTGCCAGCAGCTTGGATCTCCGAGGGGGCGACTATGGCTACACCTTC. Translated: CASSLDLRGGDYGYTF. Supplemented by reference TRBV5-4 and TRBJ1-2, the full variable domain reads ETGVTQSPTHLIKTRGQQVTLRCSSQSGHNTVSWYQQALGQGPQFIFQYYREEENGRGNFPPRFSGLQFPNYSSELNVNALELDDSALYLCASSLDLRGGDYGYTFGSGTRLTVV.